A selection of T cell receptor beta chains follows, all from one sample in a study of blood T cell repertoires in COVID-19. The data were produced by immunoSEQ multiplex PCR, yet TCRdb's version contains in-frame clones alone and is incomplete. The sample has 200,000 to 300,000 clones; approximately 86% are singletons. The sample was peripheral blood. All receptors derive from a woman aged 55-75 years with COVID-19, enrolled during active disease. Each CDR3 is given with its conserved first and last residue. D genes are given only for firm matches. Clone size is shown for a subset of rows, as once, few, many or a class of expanded clone.

.	.	TRBV14	TRBJ1-2	TGTGCCAGCAGCCAAGACTCCCCTTATGGCTACACCTTC	CASSQDSPYGYTF
.	once	TRBV15	TRBJ1-1	TGTGCCACCAGCAGAGATAGGCAGGGGTCCTCCCTTGAAGCTTTCTTT	CATSRDRQGSSLEAFF
.	.	TRBV19	TRBJ2-1	TGTGCCAGTAGTATCAGGGGGGACTACAATGAGCAGTTCTTC	CASSIRGDYNEQFF
TRBD1	.	TRBV4-1	TRBJ1-1	TGCGCCAGCAGCCGAGGACAGGGGAACACTGAAGCTTTCTTT	CASSRGQGNTEAFF
TRBD1	.	TRBV3-1/TRBV3-2	TRBJ2-3	TGTGCCAGCAGCCAAGAGGACAGGGGGGGAGTTACGCAGTATTTT	CASSQEDRGGVTQYF
.	once	TRBV5-1	TRBJ2-3	TGCGCCAGCAGCTTGGGAGGGACTGGTGATACGCAGTATTTT	CASSLGGTGDTQYF
.	once	TRBV18	TRBJ1-5	TGTGCCAGCTCACTTTCAATGTCAGGGTCCGACAATCAGCCCCAGCATTTT	CASSLSMSGSDNQPQHF
.	.	TRBV9	TRBJ1-5	TGTGCCAGCAGCGTAGGCGCATCTTTTTTCAATCAGCCCCAGCATTTT	CASSVGASFFNQPQHF
.	.	TRBV5-4	TRBJ1-1	TGTGCCAGCAGCTTGGTGGGGGGGGTCTCTGAAGCTTTCTTT	CASSLVGGVSEAFF
TRBD2	.	TRBV15	TRBJ2-1	TGTGCCACCAGGGGAGGGCGGAATGAGCAGTTCTTC	CATRGGRNEQFF
.	.	TRBV30	TRBJ1-1	TGTGCCTGGAGTCCATTTCAGGTTAAGAACACTGAAGCTTTCTTT	CAWSPFQVKNTEAFF